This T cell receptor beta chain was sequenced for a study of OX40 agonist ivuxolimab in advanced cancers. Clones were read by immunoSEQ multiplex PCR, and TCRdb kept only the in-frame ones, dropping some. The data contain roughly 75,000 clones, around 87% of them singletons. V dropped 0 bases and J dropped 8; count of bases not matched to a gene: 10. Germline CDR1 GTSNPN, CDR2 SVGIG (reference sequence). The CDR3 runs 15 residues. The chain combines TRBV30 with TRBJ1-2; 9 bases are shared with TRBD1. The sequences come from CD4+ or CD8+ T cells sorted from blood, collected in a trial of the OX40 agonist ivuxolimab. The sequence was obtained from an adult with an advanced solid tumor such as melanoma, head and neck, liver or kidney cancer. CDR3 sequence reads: CAWSVPSGTGTGYTF. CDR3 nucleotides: TGTGCCTGGAGTGTGCCCTCCGGGACAGGGACCGGCTACACCTTC.